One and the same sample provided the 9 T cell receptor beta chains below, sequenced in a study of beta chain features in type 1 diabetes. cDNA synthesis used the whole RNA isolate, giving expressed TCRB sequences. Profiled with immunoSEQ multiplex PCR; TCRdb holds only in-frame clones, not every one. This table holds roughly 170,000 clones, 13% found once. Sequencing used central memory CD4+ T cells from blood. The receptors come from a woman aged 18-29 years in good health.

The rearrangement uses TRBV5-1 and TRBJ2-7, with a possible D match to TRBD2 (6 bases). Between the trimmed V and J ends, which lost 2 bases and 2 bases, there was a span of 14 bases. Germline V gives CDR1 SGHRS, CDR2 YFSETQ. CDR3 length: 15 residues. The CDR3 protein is CASSFAPGTPYEQYF. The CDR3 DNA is TGCGCCAGCAGCTTTGCCCCCGGGACTCCCTACGAGCAGTACTTC.

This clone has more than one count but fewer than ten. The chain's CDR3 is CATDRTSGLDTQYF. The CDR3 nucleotides read TGTGCCACCGACAGGACTAGCGGGTTAGATACGCAGTATTTT. This sequence joins TRBV7-9 and TRBJ2-3; TRBD2 agrees at 11 bases. The V gene's germline CDR1 is SEHNR and CDR2 FQNEAQ (reference sequence). The CDR3 covers 14 residues. After removal of 10 bases from V and 5 bases from J, the junction contained 8 bases not matched to a gene.

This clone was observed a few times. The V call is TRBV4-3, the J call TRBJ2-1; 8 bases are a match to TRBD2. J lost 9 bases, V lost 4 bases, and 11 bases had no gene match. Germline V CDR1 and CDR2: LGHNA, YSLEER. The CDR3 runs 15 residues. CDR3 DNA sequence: TGCGCCAGCAGCCCTGGGGGAGCGGGAGTCGCTGAGCAGTTCTTC. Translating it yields CASSPGGAGVAEQFF.

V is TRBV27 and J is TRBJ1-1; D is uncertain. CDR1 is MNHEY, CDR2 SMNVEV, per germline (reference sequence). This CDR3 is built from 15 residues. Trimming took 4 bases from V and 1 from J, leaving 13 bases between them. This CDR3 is CASSSEGYANTEAFF. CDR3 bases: TGTGCCAGCAGTTCGGAGGGATATGCGAACACTGAAGCTTTCTTT.

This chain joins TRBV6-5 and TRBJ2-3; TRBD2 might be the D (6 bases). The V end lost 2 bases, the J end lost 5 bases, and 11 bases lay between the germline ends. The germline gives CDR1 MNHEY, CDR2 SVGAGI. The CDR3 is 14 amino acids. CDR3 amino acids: CASSYRRGEDTQYF. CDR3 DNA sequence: TGTGCCAGCAGTTACCGGCGGGGCGAAGATACGCAGTATTTT.

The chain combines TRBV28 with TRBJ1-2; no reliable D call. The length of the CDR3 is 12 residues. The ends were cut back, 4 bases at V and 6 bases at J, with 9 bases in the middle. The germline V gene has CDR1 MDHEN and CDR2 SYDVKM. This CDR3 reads CASSSYGDGYTF. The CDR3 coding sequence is TGTGCCAGCAGTTCCTACGGAGATGGCTACACCTTC.

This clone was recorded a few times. CDR3 DNA: TGTGCCAGCATTGCCGTTTCCGGGAGGAGGTTTCGAGATACGCAGTATTTT. Amino acid sequence: CASIAVSGRRFRDTQYF. The chain couples TRBV28 to TRBJ2-3; 7 nucleotides match TRBD2. Germline V gene sequence: CDR1 MDHEN, CDR2 SYDVKM. With 7 bases clipped from V and 5 bases from J, the junction kept 18 bases outside the gene matches. There are 17 residues in the CDR3.

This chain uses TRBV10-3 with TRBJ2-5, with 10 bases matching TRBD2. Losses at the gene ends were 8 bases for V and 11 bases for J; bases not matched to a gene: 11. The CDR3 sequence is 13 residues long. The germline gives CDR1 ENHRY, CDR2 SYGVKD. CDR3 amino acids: CAIGSGRETSQYF. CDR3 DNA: TGTGCCATCGGGAGCGGGAGGGAGACCTCTCAGTACTTC.

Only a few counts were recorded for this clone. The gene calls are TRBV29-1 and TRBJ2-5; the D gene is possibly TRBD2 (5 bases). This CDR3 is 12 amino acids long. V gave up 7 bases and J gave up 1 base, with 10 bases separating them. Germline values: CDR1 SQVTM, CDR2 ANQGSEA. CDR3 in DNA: TGCAGCGCTTGGAGGAGCCAAGAGACCCAGTACTTC. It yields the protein CSAWRSQETQYF.